This T cell receptor (beta chain) was recorded in a study of cytomegalovirus exposure and HLA in healthy donors. This CDR3 has 14 residues. V was clipped by 6 bases and J by 8 bases; unmatched bases: 13. Germline V CDR1 and CDR2: SQVTM, ANQGSEA. In the PCR, 60 Vbeta and 13 Jbeta primers were used. Generated by immunoSEQ multiplex PCR, the TCRdb table keeps only in-frame clones and is missing some. The sample includes roughly 150,000 clones, around 82% of them seen just once. This chain uses TRBV29-1 with TRBJ1-2; 9 bases map to TRBD1. Sample: PBMCs. This receptor was taken from a woman aged 50 to 60 in good health and CMV-seropositive. This chain's CDR3 is CSVESPGTGSGYTF. In nucleotides, the CDR3 is TGCAGCGTAGAAAGCCCCGGGACAGGGAGCGGCTACACCTTC.